By frequency in the sample, the clone carrying this T cell receptor beta chain is medium-sized (0.01 to 0.1%). Profiled with immunoSEQ multiplex PCR; TCRdb holds only in-frame clones, not every one. The table has 55,000 or so clones, approximately 90% seen once. This record belongs to a study of T cell changes during pregnancy in multiple sclerosis. Sample: CD4+ T cells from peripheral blood mononuclear cells, taken after pregnancy. This TCR derives from a female donor with multiple sclerosis, enrolled in a pregnancy study.

The CDR3 nucleotides read TGCGCCAGCAGCCAAGATGAGCGATTAGGTGGCTATGGCTACACCTTC. Residues: CASSQDERLGGYGYTF. The rearrangement uses TRBV4-1 and TRBJ1-2; unclear D gene. Trimming took 0 bases from V and 4 from J, leaving 15 bases between them. In germline, CDR1 is MGHRA, CDR2 YSYEKL. The length of the CDR3 is 16 residues.